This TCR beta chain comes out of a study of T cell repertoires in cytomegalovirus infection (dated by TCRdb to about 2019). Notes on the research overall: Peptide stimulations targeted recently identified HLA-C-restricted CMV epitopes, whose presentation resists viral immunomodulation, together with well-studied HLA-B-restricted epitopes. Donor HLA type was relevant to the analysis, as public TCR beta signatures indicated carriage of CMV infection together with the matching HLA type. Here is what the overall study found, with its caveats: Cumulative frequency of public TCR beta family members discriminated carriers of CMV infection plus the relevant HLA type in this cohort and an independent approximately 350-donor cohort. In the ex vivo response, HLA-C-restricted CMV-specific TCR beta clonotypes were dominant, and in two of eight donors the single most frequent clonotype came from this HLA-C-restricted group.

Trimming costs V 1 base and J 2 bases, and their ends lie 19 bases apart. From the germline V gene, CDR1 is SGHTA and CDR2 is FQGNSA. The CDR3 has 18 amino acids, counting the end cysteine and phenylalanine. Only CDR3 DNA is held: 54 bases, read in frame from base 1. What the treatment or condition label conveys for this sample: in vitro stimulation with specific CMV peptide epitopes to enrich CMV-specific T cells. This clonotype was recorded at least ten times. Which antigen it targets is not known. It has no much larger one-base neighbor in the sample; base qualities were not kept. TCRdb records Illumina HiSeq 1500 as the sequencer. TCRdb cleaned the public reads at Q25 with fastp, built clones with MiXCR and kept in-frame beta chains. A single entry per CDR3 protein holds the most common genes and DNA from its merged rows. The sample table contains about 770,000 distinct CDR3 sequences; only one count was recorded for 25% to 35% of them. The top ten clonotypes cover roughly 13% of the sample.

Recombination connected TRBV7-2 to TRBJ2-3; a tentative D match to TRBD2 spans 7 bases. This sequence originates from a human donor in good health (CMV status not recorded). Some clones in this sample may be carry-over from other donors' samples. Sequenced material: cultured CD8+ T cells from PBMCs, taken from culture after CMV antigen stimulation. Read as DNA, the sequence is TGTGCCAGCAGCTTAGTAGGAGGCGGGGGCCGGGTCACAGATACGCAGTATTTT. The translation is CASSLVGGGGRVTDTQYF.